The 32 T cell receptor beta chains reported below all come from one sample, sequenced in a study of PD-L1 blockade in urothelial cancer. The protocol was immunoSEQ multiplex PCR, while the TCRdb copy is restricted to in-frame clones and leaves out a portion. Among 100,000 or so clones, 90% to 95% were seen once, and the ten largest hold under 0.95%. The sequencing here drew on PBMCs, taken around atezolizumab (anti-PD-L1) treatment. Receptors were obtained from a woman older than 75 with urothelial cancer.

This rearrangement joins TRBV28 to TRBJ1-1; D is perhaps TRBD1 (6 bases). Germline-derived CDR1 and CDR2 are MDHEN and SYDVKM. The length of the CDR3 is 12 residues. Trimming pared 6 bases from V and 13 bases from J, leaving 18 bases between. CDR3 sequence (DNA): TGTGCCAGCAGAAGCTCCAGGGACACGGTTTTCTTT. It translates to CASRSSRDTVFF.

V usage is TRBV29-1 and J usage is TRBJ2-7; D is possibly TRBD2 (6 bases). In germline, CDR1 is SQVTM, CDR2 ANQGSEA. The CDR3 is made up of 16 amino acids. V gave up 0 bases and J gave up 5 bases, with 20 bases separating them. The DNA of the CDR3 is TGCAGCGTTGAAGATCCGGCTAGCGTTTTAGGGCACGAGCAGTACTTC. Its protein product is CSVEDPASVLGHEQYF.

The rearrangement uses TRBV20-1 and TRBJ1-1; no clear D gene. Germline V gene sequence: CDR1 DFQATT, CDR2 SNEGSKA (reference sequence). The CDR3 has 10 residues. The ends were cut back, 4 bases at V and 10 bases at J, with 10 bases in the middle. The CDR3 nucleotides read TGCAGTGCTAAGGAGTCGGGAGCTTTCTTT. It is translated as CSAKESGAFF.

The chain recombines TRBV2 with TRBJ1-1, with a tentative D call TRBD1 (5 bases). Germline V gene lookup returns CDR1 SNHLY and CDR2 FYNNEI. V was trimmed by 6 bases and J by 5 bases, leaving 19 bases between them. This CDR3 has 15 residues. The CDR3 loop reads CASSTRAGGGTEAFF. For the CDR3, the DNA is TGTGCCAGCAGCACTAGAGCAGGCGGGGGGACTGAAGCTTTCTTT.

The chain carries TRBV30 and TRBJ2-3, with TRBD2 as a possible D gene (5 bases). The CDR3 runs to 14 residues. Germline CDR1 GTSNPN, CDR2 SVGIG (reference sequence). V was cut by 0 bases and J by 3 bases, with 10 bases left in between. CDR3 in amino acids: CAWSVRVGTDTQYF. The CDR3 DNA reads TGTGCCTGGAGTGTGCGGGTAGGAACAGATACGCAGTATTTT.

V is TRBV7-8 and J is TRBJ1-1; 8 bases agree with TRBD1. The length of the CDR3 is 17 residues. The germline CDR1 and CDR2 sequences are SGHVS and FQNEAQ. V lost 5 bases to trimming and J lost 10 bases; unmatched junction nucleotides: 21. CDR3 amino acids: CASSVLGAGGRIRSAFF. CDR3 in DNA: TGTGCCAGCAGCGTCCTAGGGGCAGGGGGCAGGATTCGCTCAGCTTTCTTT.

The chain employs TRBV9 and TRBJ2-1; tentatively, D is TRBD2 (6 bases). V was trimmed by 0 bases and J by 5 bases, leaving 12 bases between them. This CDR3 has 15 amino acids. Germline V gene data show CDR1 as SGDLS and CDR2 as YYNGEE. The CDR3 loop reads CASSVGGVWDNEQFF. The CDR3 DNA reads TGTGCCAGCAGCGTAGGGGGGGTATGGGACAATGAGCAGTTCTTC.

The CDR3 region is CASVLNTEAFF. The CDR3, as DNA: TGTGCCAGTGTATTGAACACTGAAGCTTTCTTT. The V gene is TRBV28, the J gene TRBJ1-1, with D hard to call. Germline V lookup: CDR1 MDHEN, CDR2 SYDVKM. V was trimmed by 9 bases and J by 0 bases, leaving 5 bases between them. The length of the CDR3 is 11 residues.

This clone was seen only once. The rearrangement links TRBV18 to TRBJ2-1; the match to TRBD2 covers 7 bases. CDR1 and CDR2 (germline): KGHSH, LQKENI. Unmatched junction bases numbered 7, after V lost 0 bases and J lost 5 bases. This CDR3 is built from 16 residues. The CDR3 DNA follows: TGTGCCAGCTCACCACCTAGCGGGCTAAGCCACAATGAGCAGTTCTTC. It encodes CASSPPSGLSHNEQFF. Combining the CDR3 with reference TRBV18 and TRBJ2-1 gives the whole variable domain NAGVMQNPRHLVRRRGQEARLRCSPMKGHSHVYWYRQLPEEGLKFMVYLQKENIIDESGMPKERFSAEFPKEGPSILRIQQVVRGDSAAYFCASSPPSGLSHNEQFFGPGTRLTVL.

V and J are TRBV19 and TRBJ2-7, with D perhaps TRBD1 (5 bases). The CDR3 sequence is 14 residues long. CDR1 LNHDA and CDR2 SQIVND come from the germline V gene (reference sequence). The germline V and J ends were trimmed by 3 bases and 4 bases, with 13 bases remaining between them. CDR3 residues: CASSIGPGQYEQYF. The CDR3 nucleotides are TGTGCCAGTAGTATCGGCCCAGGGCAGTACGAGCAGTACTTC.

The gene calls are TRBV19 and TRBJ2-1; maybe TRBD1 (6 bases). The CDR3 consists of 17 residues. V lost 0 bases to trimming and J lost 3 bases, with 15 bases between them. The germline gives CDR1 LNHDA, CDR2 SQIVND (reference sequence). The CDR3 nucleotides read TGTGCCAGTAGTATAGATTGGGACAAGTCCAGCTACAATGAGCAGTTCTTC. Translated, it gives CASSIDWDKSSYNEQFF. Full variable domain (rest looked up from reference TRBV19 and TRBJ2-1): DGGITQSPKYLFRKEGQNVTLSCEQNLNHDAMYWYRQDPGQGLRLIYYSQIVNDFQKGDIAEGYSVSREKKESFPLTVTSAQKNPTAFYLCASSIDWDKSSYNEQFFGPGTRLTVL.

This rearrangement joins TRBV25-1 to TRBJ2-1, with D perhaps matching TRBD2 (5 bases). The germline CDR1 and CDR2 sequences are MGHDK and SYGVNS. The germline V and J ends were trimmed by 2 bases and 4 bases, with 15 bases remaining between them. CDR3 length: 16 residues. The DNA for the CDR3 is TGTGCCAGCAGTGAAGGCGGCGGCGGGCCATACAATGAGCAGTTCTTC. Translating it yields CASSEGGGGPYNEQFF.

The rearrangement joins TRBV11-1 to TRBJ2-1; 9 bases are a match to TRBD2. The ends lost 1 base at V and 0 bases at J; junction bases unmatched: 7. CDR3 length: 18 amino acids. Germline assignment: CDR1 SGHAT and CDR2 FQDESV (reference sequence). Here the CDR3 reads CASSLGTSETSSYNEQFF. DNA of the CDR3: TGTGCCAGCAGCTTAGGGACTAGCGAAACTAGCTCCTACAATGAGCAGTTCTTC. Drawing the rest from reference TRBV11-1 and TRBJ2-1, the complete variable domain is EAEVAQSPRYKITEKSQAVAFWCDPISGHATLYWYRQILGQGPELLVQFQDESVVDDSQLPKDRFSAERLKGVDSTLKIQPAELGDSAMYLCASSLGTSETSSYNEQFFGPGTRLTVL.

V and J are TRBV19 and TRBJ2-5; 7 bases line up with TRBD2. J gave up 2 bases and V 4 bases, and 13 bases lay outside the gene matches. Germline V gene data show CDR1 as LNHDA and CDR2 as SQIVND (reference sequence). CDR3 length equals 17 residues. The CDR3 DNA follows: TGTGCCAGTAGTAGGATTTCTGGCGGGACTATTCAAGAGACCCAGTACTTC. The encoded protein is CASSRISGGTIQETQYF.

The V call is TRBV19, the J call TRBJ1-2; unclear D gene. Trimming pared 6 bases from V and 2 bases from J, leaving 7 bases between. This CDR3 comprises 12 residues. Germline V gives CDR1 LNHDA, CDR2 SQIVND (reference sequence). Here the CDR3 DNA reads TGTGCCAGTAGCCGTAGAAACTATGGCTACACCTTC. Translated, it gives CASSRRNYGYTF.

The V gene is TRBV27, the J gene TRBJ1-2; 9 bases align to TRBD1. This CDR3 is 15 amino acids long. Germline assignment: CDR1 MNHEY and CDR2 SMNVEV (reference sequence). V gave up 4 bases and J gave up 4 bases; unmatched junction bases: 7. The CDR3 region has the DNA TGTGCCAGCAGTTCAGACGGACAGGGGACCTATGGCTACACCTTC. It specifies CASSSDGQGTYGYTF.

The V and J genes are TRBV27 and TRBJ1-4, with 7 bases aligning to TRBD1. Germline loops: CDR1 MNHEY, CDR2 SMNVEV (reference sequence). The CDR3 covers 15 residues. After removal of 2 bases from V and 5 bases from J, the junction contained 5 bases not matched to a gene. The CDR3 nucleotides read TGTGCCAGCAGTTTAAACAGGGGATTAAATGAAAAACTGTTTTTT. It yields the protein CASSLNRGLNEKLFF.

V and J are TRBV29-1 and TRBJ2-5, with 8 bases matching TRBD2. Germline V gene lookup returns CDR1 SQVTM and CDR2 ANQGSEA. V dropped 2 bases and J dropped 5; count of bases not matched to a gene: 10. The length of the CDR3 is 15 residues. The DNA for the CDR3 is TGCAGCGTTGAAAAAGCGGGAGAGGGTCGTGAGACCCAGTACTTC. Amino acid sequence: CSVEKAGEGRETQYF.

This sequence joins TRBV2 and TRBJ1-1; no reliable D call. CDR1 is SNHLY, CDR2 FYNNEI, per germline. V was shortened by 0 bases and J by 2 bases, with 16 bases between the two germline ends. The CDR3 consists of 17 residues. CDR3 residues: CASSEALIGEGNTEAFF. CDR3 sequence (DNA): TGTGCCAGCAGTGAAGCCTTGATCGGGGAGGGTAACACTGAAGCTTTCTTT.

The rearrangement joins TRBV28 to TRBJ1-1, with D possibly matching TRBD1 (5 bases). With 1 base removed from V and 8 bases from J, the gap between germline ends came to 11 bases. The CDR3 covers 13 residues. CDR1 is MDHEN, CDR2 SYDVKM, per germline. Written as DNA, the CDR3 is TGTGCCAGCAGTTTATCGTTCGGGGGGGAAGCTTTCTTT. This encodes CASSLSFGGEAFF.

The genes are TRBV7-8 and TRBJ1-3; TRBD1 matches at 10 bases. Germline lookup yields CDR1 SGHVS and CDR2 FQNEAQ. The CDR3 contains 19 residues. V shed 5 bases, J shed 0 bases, and the junction held 13 bases outside the gene matches. CDR3 nucleotides: TGTGCCAGCAGCCAGAGGTCGGTGACAGGGGGCTACTCTGGAAACACCATATATTTT. This encodes CASSQRSVTGGYSGNTIYF.

This chain connects TRBV2 to TRBJ1-2; 9 bases align to TRBD1. V was pared by 6 bases and J by 4 bases, with 9 bases of the junction left unmatched. The CDR3 contains 15 residues. Germline V CDR1 and CDR2: SNHLY, FYNNEI. CDR3 in amino acids: CASRPQDRGGYGYTF. CDR3 DNA sequence: TGTGCCAGCAGGCCCCAGGACAGGGGTGGCTATGGCTACACCTTC. Full variable domain (rest looked up from reference TRBV2 and TRBJ1-2): EPEVTQTPSHQVTQMGQEVILRCVPISNHLYFYWYRQILGQKVEFLVSFYNNEISEKSEIFDDQFSVERPDGSNFTLKIRSTKLEDSAMYFCASRPQDRGGYGYTFGSGTRLTVV.

This sequence joins TRBV5-5 and TRBJ1-2; the match to TRBD1 covers 12 bases. The V segment lost 4 bases and the J segment 2 bases; nucleotides outside the gene matches: 6. The CDR3 has 16 amino acids. Looked up from germline, CDR1 is SGHKS and CDR2 is YYEKEE (reference sequence). The CDR3 DNA follows: TGTGCCAGCAGCCCGGAGGGACAGGGGGCCAACTATGGCTACACCTTC. It codes for CASSPEGQGANYGYTF.

This chain joins TRBV28 and TRBJ2-1, with a possible D match to TRBD2 (6 bases). The CDR3 length is 15 residues. Germline V gene lookup returns CDR1 MDHEN and CDR2 SYDVKM. Trimming shortened V by 6 bases and J by 0 bases, and 12 bases separated the two germline ends. Written as DNA, the CDR3 is TGTGCCAGCAGGTGGGACGGGAGCTCCTACAATGAGCAGTTCTTC. It specifies CASRWDGSSYNEQFF.

J is TRBJ1-1 and V is TRBV5-1; D is perhaps TRBD1 (5 bases). Germline CDR1 SGHRS, CDR2 YFSETQ. Between the trimmed V and J ends, which lost 7 bases and 3 bases, there was a span of 16 bases. The CDR3 has 14 residues. Written as DNA, the CDR3 is TGCGCCAGCCGGCTACAGGAGGGCTACACTGAAGCTTTCTTT. It yields the protein CASRLQEGYTEAFF.

The V call is TRBV15, the J call TRBJ1-1; TRBD1 might be the D (5 bases). Germline-derived CDR1 and CDR2 are LNHNV and YYDKDF (reference sequence). V lost 6 bases and J 0 bases, leaving 11 bases between the germline ends. This CDR3 spans 14 amino acids. The CDR3 sequence is CATRRKGMNTEAFF. The CDR3 DNA reads as TGTGCCACCAGGCGCAAGGGGATGAACACTGAAGCTTTCTTT.

This sequence joins TRBV28 and TRBJ1-5, with 9 bases fitting TRBD1. With 5 bases clipped from V and 7 bases from J, the junction kept 9 bases outside the gene matches. The CDR3 is 15 residues long. CDR1 and CDR2 from the germline V gene are MDHEN and SYDVKM. The DNA of the CDR3 is TGTGCCAGCAGTCATTCCGGGACAGGGAAGCAGCCCCAGCATTTT. Amino acid sequence: CASSHSGTGKQPQHF.

The chain joins TRBV5-1 to TRBJ2-7, with TRBD2 identical over 8 bases. The CDR3 extends over 18 amino acids. V was pared by 3 bases and J by 4 bases, with 18 bases of the junction left unmatched. CDR1 is SGHRS and CDR2 is YFSETQ in the germline V gene. CDR3 in amino acids: CASSSGPTSGALGYEQYF. For the CDR3, the DNA is TGCGCCAGCAGCTCTGGCCCTACTAGCGGTGCCCTGGGGTACGAGCAGTACTTC. Full variable domain (rest looked up from reference TRBV5-1 and TRBJ2-7): KAGVTQTPRYLIKTRGQQVTLSCSPISGHRSVSWYQQTPGQGLQFLFEYFSETQRNKGNFPGRFSGRQFSNSRSEMNVSTLELGDSALYLCASSSGPTSGALGYEQYFGPGTRLTVT.

The chain has TRBV9 and TRBJ1-1; D is perhaps TRBD1 (6 bases). Per germline, CDR1 SGDLS and CDR2 YYNGEE. The CDR3 length is 15 residues. V was pared by 4 bases and J by 5 bases, with 18 bases between. The CDR3 loop is CASSSQSQGSTEAFF. CDR3 DNA: TGTGCCAGCAGCTCACAATCACAGGGATCGACTGAAGCTTTCTTT.

This clone was seen only once. The chain couples TRBV6-6 to TRBJ1-1; a possible D gene is TRBD1 (6 bases). Trimming left V 8 bases short and J 3 bases short, with 19 bases between. CDR1 is MNHNY, CDR2 SVGAGI, per germline (reference sequence). This CDR3 contains 15 residues. The CDR3 here is CASLKPRAGDTEAFF. CDR3 in DNA: TGTGCCAGCCTTAAGCCCCGGGCAGGGGACACTGAAGCTTTCTTT.

This clone is a singleton in its sample. This chain joins TRBV5-5 and TRBJ2-1; TRBD1 might be the D (6 bases). Germline V gene lookup returns CDR1 SGHKS and CDR2 YYEKEE (reference sequence). The CDR3 extends over 12 amino acids. Trimming left V 3 bases short and J 6 bases short, with 7 bases between. The chain's CDR3 is CASSSQGNEQFF. The CDR3 bases are TGTGCCAGCAGCTCACAGGGCAATGAGCAGTTCTTC.

V is TRBV7-3 and J is TRBJ1-1; a weak D match, TRBD1 (6 bases). Germline V lookup: CDR1 SGHTA, CDR2 FQGTGA. This CDR3 has 14 amino acids. Trimming took 5 bases from V and 0 from J, leaving 10 bases between them. CDR3 in amino acids: CASSLTGMNTEAFF. In DNA form, the CDR3 reads TGTGCCAGCAGCCTGACAGGCATGAACACTGAAGCTTTCTTT. The variable domain in full, with the rest retrieved from reference TRBV7-3 and TRBJ1-1, is GAGVSQTPSNKVTEKGKYVELRCDPISGHTALYWYRQSLGQGPEFLIYFQGTGAADDSGLPNDRFFAVRPEGSVSTLKIQRTERGDSAVYLCASSLTGMNTEAFFGQGTRLTVV.